This TCR beta chain derives from a study of T cell responses to AZD1222 COVID-19 vaccine. Sequencing was performed with immunoSEQ multiplex PCR; in TCRdb, only in-frame clones are kept and a portion is missing. The sample gives roughly 100,000 clones, approximately 84% of which show up once; 13% to 15% is in the top ten. The input for sequencing was peripheral blood, taken 28 days after the second AZD1222 dose. The sequence was collected from an adult who received the AZD1222 COVID-19 vaccine.

As DNA, the CDR3 is TGTGCCAGCAGTTTGGTCGGCTCTGGAAACACCATATATTTT. It specifies CASSLVGSGNTIYF. The chain combines TRBV6-5 with TRBJ1-3; the D is unclear. CDR3 length: 14 residues. The V gene lost 4 bases and the J gene lost 0 bases, with 7 bases spanning the gap. The germline V gene has CDR1 MNHEY and CDR2 SVGAGI.